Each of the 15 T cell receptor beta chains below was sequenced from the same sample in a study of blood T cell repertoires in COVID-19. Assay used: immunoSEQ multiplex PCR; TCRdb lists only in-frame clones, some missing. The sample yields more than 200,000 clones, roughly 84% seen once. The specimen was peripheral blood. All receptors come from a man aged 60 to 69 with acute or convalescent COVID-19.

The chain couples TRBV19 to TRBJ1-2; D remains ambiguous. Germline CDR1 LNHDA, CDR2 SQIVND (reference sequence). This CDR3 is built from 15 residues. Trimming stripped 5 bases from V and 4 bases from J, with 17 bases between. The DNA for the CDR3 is TGTGCCAGTAGTGGGCCCGGGATCTGGAGCTATGGCTACACCTTC. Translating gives CASSGPGIWSYGYTF.

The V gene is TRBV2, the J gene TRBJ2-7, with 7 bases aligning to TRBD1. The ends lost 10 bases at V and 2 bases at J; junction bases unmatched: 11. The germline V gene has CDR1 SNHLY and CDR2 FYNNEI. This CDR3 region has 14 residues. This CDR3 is CATAEQGQTYEQYF. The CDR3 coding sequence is TGTGCCACGGCGGAACAGGGGCAGACCTACGAGCAGTACTTC.

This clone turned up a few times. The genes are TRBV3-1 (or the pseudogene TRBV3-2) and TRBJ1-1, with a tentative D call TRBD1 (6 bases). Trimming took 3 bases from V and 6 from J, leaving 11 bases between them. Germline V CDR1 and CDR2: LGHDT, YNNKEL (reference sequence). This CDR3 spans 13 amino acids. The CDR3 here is CASSQKGDAEAFF. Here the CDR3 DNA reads TGTGCCAGCAGCCAGAAGGGGGACGCTGAAGCTTTCTTT.

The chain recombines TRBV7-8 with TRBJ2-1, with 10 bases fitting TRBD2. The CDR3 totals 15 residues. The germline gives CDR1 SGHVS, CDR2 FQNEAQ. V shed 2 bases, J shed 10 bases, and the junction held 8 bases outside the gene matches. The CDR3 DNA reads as TGTGCCAGCAGCTTAAGGCTAGCGGGAGTCTGGGAGCAGTTCTTC. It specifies CASSLRLAGVWEQFF.

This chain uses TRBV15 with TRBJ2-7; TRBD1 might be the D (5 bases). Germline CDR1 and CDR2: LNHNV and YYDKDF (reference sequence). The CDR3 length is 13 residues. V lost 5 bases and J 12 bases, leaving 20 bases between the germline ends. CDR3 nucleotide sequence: TGTGCCACCAGCGGACCAACGGGCAGGGCGGTGTACTTC. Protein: CATSGPTGRAVYF.

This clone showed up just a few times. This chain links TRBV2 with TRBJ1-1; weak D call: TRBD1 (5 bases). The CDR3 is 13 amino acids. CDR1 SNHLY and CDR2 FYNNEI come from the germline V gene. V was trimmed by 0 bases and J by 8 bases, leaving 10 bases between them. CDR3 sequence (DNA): TGTGCCAGCAGTGAAGCGTATTGGGGCGAAGCTTTCTTT. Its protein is CASSEAYWGEAFF. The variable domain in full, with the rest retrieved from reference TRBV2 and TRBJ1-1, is EPEVTQTPSHQVTQMGQEVILRCVPISNHLYFYWYRQILGQKVEFLVSFYNNEISEKSEIFDDQFSVERPDGSNFTLKIRSTKLEDSAMYFCASSEAYWGEAFFGQGTRLTVV.

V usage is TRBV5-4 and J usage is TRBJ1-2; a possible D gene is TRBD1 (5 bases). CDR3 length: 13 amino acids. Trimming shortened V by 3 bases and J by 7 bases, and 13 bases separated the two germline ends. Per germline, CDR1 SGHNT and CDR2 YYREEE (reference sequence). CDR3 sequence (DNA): TGTGCCAGCAGCTCGTCAGGGTTTGGTGGCTACACCTTC. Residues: CASSSSGFGGYTF.

This CDR3 is CASSSDWGYTF. The CDR3 nucleotides are TGTGCCAGCAGTTCGGACTGGGGCTACACCTTC. The chain employs TRBV2 and TRBJ1-2; D gene unclear. Trimming shortened V by 5 bases and J by 8 bases, and 9 bases separated the two germline ends. The length of the CDR3 is 11 residues. Germline loops: CDR1 SNHLY, CDR2 FYNNEI.

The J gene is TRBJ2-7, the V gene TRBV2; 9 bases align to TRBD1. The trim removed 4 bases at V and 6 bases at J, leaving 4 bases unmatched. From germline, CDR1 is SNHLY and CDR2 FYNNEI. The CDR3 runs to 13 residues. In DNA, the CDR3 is TGTGCCAGCAGTGTGGACAGGGGTGGCGAGCAGTACTTC. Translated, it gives CASSVDRGGEQYF.

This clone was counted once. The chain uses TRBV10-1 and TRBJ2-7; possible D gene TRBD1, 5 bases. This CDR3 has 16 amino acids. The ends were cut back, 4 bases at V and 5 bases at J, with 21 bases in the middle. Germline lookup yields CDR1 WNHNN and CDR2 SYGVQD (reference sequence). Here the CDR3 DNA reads TGCGCCAGCAGTGGGGTCAGGGTACCGATGGTGAACGAGCAGTACTTC. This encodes CASSGVRVPMVNEQYF.

The CDR3 spells CASTLPGGKNTGELFF. The CDR3 DNA follows: TGTGCCAGCACCCTGCCAGGGGGCAAGAACACCGGGGAGCTGTTTTTT. J is TRBJ2-2 and V is TRBV7-9, with 8 bases aligning to TRBD1. Trimming took 7 bases from V and 1 from J; bases not matched to a gene: 8. Germline V gene sequence: CDR1 SEHNR, CDR2 FQNEAQ (reference sequence). This CDR3 has 16 amino acids.

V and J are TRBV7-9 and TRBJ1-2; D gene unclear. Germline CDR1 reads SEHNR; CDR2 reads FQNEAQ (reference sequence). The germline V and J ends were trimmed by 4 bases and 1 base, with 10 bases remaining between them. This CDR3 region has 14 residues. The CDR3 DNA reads TGTGCCAGCAGCTCGGCAGGCGTTAACTATGGCTACACCTTC. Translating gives CASSSAGVNYGYTF.

CDR3 nucleotides: TGTGCCAGCAGCCAAAGGGGGACTGGGGCCAACGTCCTGACTTTC. This sequence encodes CASSQRGTGANVLTF. The chain links TRBV5-8 to TRBJ2-6, with a tentative D call TRBD1 (6 bases). CDR1 is SGHTS, CDR2 YDEGEE, per germline. V lost 4 bases and J lost 2, with 10 bases in between. The CDR3 loop spans 15 amino acids.

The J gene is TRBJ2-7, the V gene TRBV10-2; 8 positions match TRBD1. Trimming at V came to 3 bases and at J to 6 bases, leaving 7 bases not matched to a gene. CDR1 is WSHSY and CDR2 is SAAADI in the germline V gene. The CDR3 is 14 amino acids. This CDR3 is CASSDSGQGGEQYF. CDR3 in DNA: TGCGCCAGCAGTGATTCCGGACAGGGAGGCGAGCAGTACTTC.

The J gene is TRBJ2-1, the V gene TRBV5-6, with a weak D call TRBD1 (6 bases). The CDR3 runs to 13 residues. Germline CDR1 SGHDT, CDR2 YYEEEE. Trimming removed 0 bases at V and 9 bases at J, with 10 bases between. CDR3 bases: TGTGCCAGCAGCTTGGGGACAGTCTTTGAGCAGTTCTTC. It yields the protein CASSLGTVFEQFF.